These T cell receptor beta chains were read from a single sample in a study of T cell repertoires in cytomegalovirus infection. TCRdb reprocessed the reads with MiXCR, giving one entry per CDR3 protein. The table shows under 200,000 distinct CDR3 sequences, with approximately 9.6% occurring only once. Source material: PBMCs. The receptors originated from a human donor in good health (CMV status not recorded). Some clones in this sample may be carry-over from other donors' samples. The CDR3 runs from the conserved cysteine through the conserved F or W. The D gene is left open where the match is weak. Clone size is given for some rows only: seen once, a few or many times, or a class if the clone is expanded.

TGTGCCACCATGGGGACAGTAAATTCACCCCTCCACTTT	CATMGTVNSPLHF	TRBJ1-6	TRBV19	TRBD1	few
TGTGCCAGCAGCGTGGACAGGGGGCAGGGGCAGCCCCAGCATTTT	CASSVDRGQGQPQHF	TRBJ1-5	TRBV7-2	TRBD1	few
TGTGCCAGCAGTCGTGCGAACTCCTACGAGCAGTACTTC	CASSRANSYEQYF	TRBJ2-7	TRBV12-3/TRBV12-4	NA	NA
TGTGCCAGCAGTTCACAGCAGACCTGGGGACTACTAGCCAAAAACATTCAGTACTTC	CASSSQQTWGLLAKNIQYF	TRBJ2-4	TRBV6-2/TRBV6-3	TRBD2	few
TGTGCCAGCAGTTTTTATGCGGGGAATCAGCCCCAGCATTTT	CASSFYAGNQPQHF	TRBJ1-5	TRBV27	NA	few
TGTGCCAGCAGCCTTGACAGGGGCCGGTTCGAGCAGTACTTC	CASSLDRGRFEQYF	TRBJ2-7	TRBV7-2	TRBD1	many
TGCAGTTCGGGCCGGGACACCGGGGGCAATGAGCAGTTCTTC	CSSGRDTGGNEQFF	TRBJ2-1	TRBV20-1	NA	few
TGCGCCAGCACCGCGACACCCGACTCCTACGAGCAGTACTTC	CASTATPDSYEQYF	TRBJ2-7	TRBV5-1	NA	few
TGTGCCAGCAGTTCAGGGACTAGCGGGAGAAGGGGGCAAGAGACCCAGTACTTC	CASSSGTSGRRGQETQYF	TRBJ2-5	TRBV6-2/TRBV6-3	TRBD2	few
TGTGCCAGCAGTTTTACCACGGGGGGCTACGAGCAGTACTTC	CASSFTTGGYEQYF	TRBJ2-7	TRBV28	TRBD2	NA
TGTGCCATCAGTGAAAGTCGGGAGGGCACCTACGAGCAGTACTTC	CAISESREGTYEQYF	TRBJ2-7	TRBV10-3	TRBD2	NA
TGTGCCAGCAACAGGGCCCTCTCCTACGAGCAGTACTTC	CASNRALSYEQYF	TRBJ2-7	TRBV28	NA	many
TGCGCCAGCAGCCTACAGGGTAACAACCCCGGGGAGCTGTTTTTT	CASSLQGNNPGELFF	TRBJ2-2	TRBV5-1	NA	NA
TGTGCCAGTAGTGGGACAGGAGGACAGCCCCAGCATTTT	CASSGTGGQPQHF	TRBJ1-5	TRBV19	TRBD1	NA
TGTGCCAGCAGTTACGGTGGTGGGTTCACAGATACGCAGTATTTT	CASSYGGGFTDTQYF	TRBJ2-3	TRBV6-2/TRBV6-3	NA	few
TGTGCCAGCAGCTTAGGGACAGGGCGTCGTGAGCAGTACTTC	CASSLGTGRREQYF	TRBJ2-7	TRBV7-4	TRBD1	NA
TGTGCCAGCAGCCACCGGACTAGCGGGGCAGATACGCAGTATTTT	CASSHRTSGADTQYF	TRBJ2-3	TRBV11-3	TRBD2	few
TGTGCCAGCAGCTCCCAGGGGAAAGGGATTGGCAAAAACATTCAGTACTTC	CASSSQGKGIGKNIQYF	TRBJ2-4	TRBV13	NA	NA
TGTGCCAGCAGCCGAACTGGCGGGGGGGCTGTCGAGACCCAGTACTTC	CASSRTGGGAVETQYF	TRBJ2-5	TRBV7-2	TRBD2	many
TGTGCCAGCAGTGAAGTGGGATCGAACACCGGGGAGCTGTTTTTT	CASSEVGSNTGELFF	TRBJ2-2	TRBV2	NA	many
TGTGCCAGCAGTTACGTGAGGGGTGAGCAGTTCTTC	CASSYVRGEQFF	TRBJ2-1	TRBV6-2/TRBV6-3	NA	many
TGTGCCAGCAGCTCACACACAGGGGAGGAACAGCCCCAGCATTTT	CASSSHTGEEQPQHF	TRBJ1-5	TRBV7-8	TRBD1	many
TGTGCCAGCAGCATGGGACAGGGCGTGGATGGCTACACCTTC	CASSMGQGVDGYTF	TRBJ1-2	TRBV5-6	TRBD1	many